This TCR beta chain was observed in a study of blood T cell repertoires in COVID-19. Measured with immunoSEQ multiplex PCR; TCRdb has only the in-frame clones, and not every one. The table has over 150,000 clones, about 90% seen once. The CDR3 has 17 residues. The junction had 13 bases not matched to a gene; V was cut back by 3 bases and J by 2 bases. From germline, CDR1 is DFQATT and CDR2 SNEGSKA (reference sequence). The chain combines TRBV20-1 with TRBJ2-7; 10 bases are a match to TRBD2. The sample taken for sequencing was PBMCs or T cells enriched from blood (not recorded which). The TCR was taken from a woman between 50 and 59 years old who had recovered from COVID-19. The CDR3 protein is CSASALLKTSGPYEQYF. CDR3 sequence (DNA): TGCAGTGCTAGTGCATTACTTAAGACTAGCGGGCCCTACGAGCAGTACTTC.